The 21 T cell receptor beta chains given below trace back to one sample, sequenced in a study of cytomegalovirus exposure and HLA in healthy donors (dated by TCRdb to about 2017). The library was produced with the immunoSEQ multiplex PCR assay. The multiplex PCR relied on a mix of 60 forward primers for TCR Vbeta segments and 13 reverse primers for TCR Jbeta segments. TCRdb obtained this table from immuneACCESS and retained in-frame rearrangements with V and J assigned. These tables miss some clones; where compared with another copy, unresolved V genes account for less than half of the shortfall, and the remainder is unexplained. In all, the sample holds about 160,000 clones, and about 88% of those were seen once. In total, the top ten clones hold about 2.1% of the sample. The sequenced sample was PBMCs. The receptors stem from a woman aged 18-29 years in good health and CMV-seronegative.

This chain joins TRBV6-6 and TRBJ2-5; the D gene is possibly TRBD1 (5 bases). CDR3 length: 15 amino acids. V lost 4 bases and J lost 4, with 16 bases in between. In germline, CDR1 is MNHNY, CDR2 SVGAGI (reference sequence). The CDR3 sequence is CASSSEYRGGETQYF. For the CDR3, the DNA is TGTGCCAGCAGTTCGGAGTATAGGGGTGGAGAGACCCAGTACTTC.

This clone was seen once. This chain joins TRBV25-1 and TRBJ2-7, with a tentative D call TRBD1 (6 bases). Trimming shortened V by 8 bases and J by 3 bases, and 14 bases separated the two germline ends. There are 13 residues in the CDR3. The germline V gene has CDR1 MGHDK and CDR2 SYGVNS. The CDR3 is CASRPGVGYEQYF. The CDR3 nucleotides are TGTGCCAGCCGCCCAGGGGTCGGCTACGAGCAGTACTTC.

On this clone: One end of the junction fails to match germline, which may point to a read error. V is TRBV7-9 and J is TRBJ1-1, with D perhaps matching TRBD1 (5 bases). Germline CDR1 reads SEHNR; CDR2 reads FQNEAQ (reference sequence). The CDR3 contains 16 residues. Here the CDR3 reads CSSSLALGRVSTEAFF. The CDR3 DNA reads TGTTCCAGCAGCTTAGCGTTGGGCAGGGTATCCACTGAAGCTTTCTTT.

About this clone itself: Germline and junction disagree at one end, which may indicate a read error. This chain joins TRBV4-1 and TRBJ2-3, with D maybe TRBD1 (6 bases). The CDR3 loop spans 14 amino acids. Per germline, CDR1 MGHRA and CDR2 YSYEKL. The CDR3 DNA sequence: TGTGCCAGCAGCCAAGAAGGGACAATACATACGCAGTATTTT. Protein product: CASSQEGTIHTQYF.

Turning to this clone: The junction departs from germline at one end; a sequencing error may be responsible. The CDR3 loop reads CASSPWTDSWIF. In nucleotides, the CDR3 is TGTGCCAGCAGCCCGTGGACAGATTCGTGGATCTTT. J is TRBJ1-1 and V is TRBV7-9, with D perhaps TRBD1 (6 bases). Per germline, CDR1 SEHNR and CDR2 FQNEAQ (reference sequence). CDR3 size: 12 residues. The full variable domain, its missing parts supplied by reference TRBV7-9 and TRBJ1-1, is DTGVSQNPRHKITKRGQNVTFRCDPISEHNRLYWYRQTLGQGPEFLTYFQNEAQLEKSRLLSDRFSAERPKGSFSTLEIQRTEQGDSAMYLCASSPWTDSWIFGQGTRLTVV.

This chain links TRBV9 with TRBJ2-7; D remains unclear. V lost 4 bases and J lost 3, with 14 bases in between. Germline lookup yields CDR1 SGDLS and CDR2 YYNGEE. CDR3 length: 14 amino acids. The CDR3 region is CASSPSLSVYEQYF. In nucleotides, the CDR3 is TGTGCCAGCAGCCCCAGCTTAAGCGTCTACGAGCAGTACTTC.

This chain uses TRBV30 with TRBJ1-4; D is possibly TRBD1 (5 bases). V lost 7 bases and J 7 bases, leaving 13 bases between the germline ends. The germline V gene encodes CDR1 GTSNPN and CDR2 SVGIG (reference sequence). The CDR3 contains 12 residues. The CDR3 loop is CAFKGSPEKLFF. The CDR3 nucleotides read TGTGCCTTCAAGGGGTCGCCTGAAAAACTGTTTTTT.

The chain joins TRBV28 to TRBJ2-7; D possibly corresponds to TRBD2 (7 bases). Germline V gene sequence: CDR1 MDHEN, CDR2 SYDVKM. The CDR3 is 14 residues long. Between the trimmed V and J ends, which lost 5 bases and 0 bases, there was a span of 11 bases. This chain's CDR3 is CASSLADSSYEQYF. The CDR3 region has the DNA TGTGCCAGCAGTCTAGCGGACAGCTCCTACGAGCAGTACTTC.

This sequence joins TRBV4-1 and TRBJ2-7; TRBD1 matches 7 bases. The junction had 5 bases not matched to a gene; V was cut back by 1 base and J by 2 bases. CDR3 length: 15 residues. Germline loops: CDR1 MGHRA, CDR2 YSYEKL. CDR3 loop: CASSQGYDRAYEQYF. In DNA, the CDR3 is TGCGCCAGCAGCCAAGGATACGACAGGGCCTACGAGCAGTACTTC.

The chain couples TRBV7-3 to TRBJ2-5; TRBD2 agrees at 12 bases. The V segment lost 2 bases and the J segment 1 base; nucleotides outside the gene matches: 2. The CDR3 extends over 16 amino acids. In germline, CDR1 is SGHTA, CDR2 FQGTGA. The chain's CDR3 is CASSLLGLAGQETQYF. For the CDR3, the DNA is TGTGCCAGCAGCTTATTGGGACTAGCGGGCCAAGAGACCCAGTACTTC.

This clone was observed once. The chain has TRBV28 and TRBJ2-7; the match to TRBD1 covers 9 bases. The CDR3 is 19 amino acids. V trimming: 5 bases; J trimming: 0 bases; junction bases outside the gene matches: 17. Germline V gene lookup returns CDR1 MDHEN and CDR2 SYDVKM. This chain's CDR3 is CASSPVLRDGQGTSYEQYF. The CDR3, as DNA: TGTGCCAGCAGTCCCGTTTTGAGAGATGGACAGGGGACCTCCTACGAGCAGTACTTC.

The J gene is TRBJ2-7, the V gene TRBV6-6; a possible D gene is TRBD2 (5 bases). The CDR3 is 12 residues long. Trimming cost V 7 bases and J 4 bases, with 11 bases left between them. Germline V gene sequence: CDR1 MNHNY, CDR2 SVGAGI (reference sequence). The CDR3 region is CASNPGGYEQYF. CDR3 DNA: TGTGCCAGCAACCCGGGCGGGTACGAGCAGTACTTC.

This chain connects TRBV23-1 to TRBJ2-4; 9 nucleotides line up with TRBD1. TRBV23-1 is an ORF; its function is uncertain. The CDR3 is 12 residues long. Germline trimming cut 0 bases from V and 14 bases from J; bases unmatched to any gene: 2. The CDR3 DNA reads as TGCGCCAGCAGTCAATCGCGGGACAGGGAGTACTTC. Protein: CASSQSRDREYF.

The chain couples TRBV2 to TRBJ1-6, with TRBD1 identical over 9 bases. CDR1 and CDR2 (germline): SNHLY, FYNNEI. The CDR3 sequence is 13 residues long. J was trimmed by 10 bases and V by 7 bases; bases with no gene match: 5. The CDR3 loop reads CASKDRGGSPLHF. The CDR3 bases are TGTGCCAGCAAAGACAGGGGGGGATCACCCCTCCACTTT.

This clone was seen a single time. The chain is built from TRBV19 and TRBJ2-4; tentatively, D is TRBD1 (6 bases). The V gene's germline CDR1 is LNHDA and CDR2 SQIVND (reference sequence). The CDR3 is 14 residues long. V dropped 4 bases and J dropped 3 bases, with 10 bases sitting between them. In DNA form, the CDR3 reads TGTGCCAGTAGTACACAGGGAAACAAAAACATTCAGTACTTC. It yields the protein CASSTQGNKNIQYF.

This chain uses TRBV6-1 with TRBJ1-2; D is unclear. The CDR3 runs 14 residues. The V end lost 3 bases, the J end lost 3 bases, and 11 bases lay between the germline ends. Germline V gives CDR1 MNHNS, CDR2 SASEGT. The CDR3 loop is CASSERVQDYGYTF. DNA of the CDR3: TGTGCCAGCAGTGAGCGCGTTCAAGACTATGGCTACACCTTC.

The chain employs TRBV5-4 and TRBJ1-2; no reliable D call. Trimming took off 3 bases at V and 0 bases at J, with 12 bases between the two ends. The CDR3 runs to 15 residues. Germline CDR1 reads SGHNT; CDR2 reads YYREEE (reference sequence). The CDR3 DNA reads as TGTGCCAGCAGCTCCCCAGGACTAGCTAACTATGGCTACACCTTC. Its translation: CASSSPGLANYGYTF.

This chain uses TRBV28 with TRBJ2-7; D call uncertain. V was shortened by 6 bases and J by 3 bases, with 9 bases between the two germline ends. This CDR3 contains 12 residues. The germline CDR1 and CDR2 sequences are MDHEN and SYDVKM. CDR3 protein: CASSPLYYEQYF. CDR3 nucleotides: TGTGCCAGCAGCCCTCTTTACTACGAGCAGTACTTC.

The gene calls are TRBV19 and TRBJ2-7; D gene unclear. The germline V and J ends were trimmed by 5 bases and 2 bases, with 13 bases remaining between them. Looked up from germline, CDR1 is LNHDA and CDR2 is SQIVND (reference sequence). The CDR3 is made up of 14 amino acids. The CDR3 region has the DNA TGTGCCAGTAGTGAGGAAACGAGGACCTACGAGCAGTACTTC. Its protein is CASSEETRTYEQYF.

The rearrangement links TRBV29-1 to TRBJ2-3; 9 bases are shared with TRBD1. This CDR3 is 18 amino acids long. The ends lost 3 bases at V and 5 bases at J; junction bases unmatched: 18. Germline loops: CDR1 SQVTM, CDR2 ANQGSEA. The CDR3: CSVDWGLSDRGSRDTQYF. The CDR3 DNA reads as TGCAGCGTTGATTGGGGCTTATCCGACAGGGGGAGTAGAGATACGCAGTATTTT.

This rearrangement joins TRBV28 to TRBJ1-2; maybe TRBD1 (6 bases). CDR1 and CDR2 from the germline V gene are MDHEN and SYDVKM. Trimming removed 4 bases from V and 0 bases from J, with 15 bases in between. The length of the CDR3 is 16 residues. The CDR3 is CASSSGWRGPNYGYTF. As DNA, the CDR3 is TGTGCCAGCAGTTCCGGGTGGCGGGGGCCTAACTATGGCTACACCTTC.